One sample yielded the 5 T cell receptor beta chains listed below, sequenced in a study of cytomegalovirus exposure and HLA in healthy donors. Amplification used 60 Vbeta primers and 13 Jbeta primers. Sequenced by immunoSEQ multiplex PCR; TCRdb stores in-frame clones only, minus some. The sample comprises fewer than 100,000 clones, around four fifths of which are singletons, and 2.5% rests with the top ten. Input material: PBMCs. The receptors stem from a male donor in good health and CMV-seropositive.

V is TRBV4-2 and J is TRBJ2-7, with D uncertain. Germline values: CDR1 LGHNA, CDR2 YNFKEQ. The CDR3 is 13 residues long. V was pared by 1 base and J by 2 bases, with 6 bases between. The DNA of the CDR3 is TGTGCCAGCAGCCAAGGGCCCCCCTACGAGCAGTACTTC. Translation: CASSQGPPYEQYF.

This chain joins TRBV7-3 and TRBJ2-1, with a weak D call TRBD2 (5 bases). There are 17 residues in the CDR3. V was cut by 0 bases and J by 3 bases, with 15 bases left in between. Germline V CDR1 and CDR2: SGHTA, FQGTGA. This chain's CDR3 is CASSLTLVGGLYNEQFF. The CDR3 DNA sequence: TGTGCCAGCAGCTTAACTCTGGTTGGCGGGCTCTACAATGAGCAGTTCTTC.

This chain links TRBV6-1 with TRBJ1-5; 11 positions match TRBD1. With V trimmed by 3 bases and J by 6 bases, 7 bases remained unmatched. The CDR3 length is 16 residues. Germline V gives CDR1 MNHNS, CDR2 SASEGT. The CDR3: CASSDQGQGVSQPQHF. CDR3 nucleotides: TGTGCCAGCAGTGATCAGGGACAGGGGGTAAGTCAGCCCCAGCATTTT.

J is TRBJ2-1 and V is TRBV7-8; 8 bases fit TRBD1. The CDR3 has 16 residues. Germline-derived CDR1 and CDR2 are SGHVS and FQNEAQ. Trimming took 4 bases from V and 6 from J; bases not matched to a gene: 11. This chain's CDR3 is CASSSWTGKSGNEQFF. The CDR3 bases are TGTGCCAGCAGCTCCTGGACAGGGAAATCCGGCAATGAGCAGTTCTTC.

The chain is built from TRBV10-3 and TRBJ2-2; tentative D call: TRBD2 (5 bases). Trimming took 2 bases from V and 8 from J, leaving 18 bases between them. The germline V gene has CDR1 ENHRY and CDR2 SYGVKD. CDR3 length equals 16 residues. The CDR3 sequence is CAISERDPGNRGELFF. CDR3 nucleotide sequence: TGTGCCATCAGTGAGCGGGATCCCGGAAACCGAGGGGAGCTGTTTTTT.